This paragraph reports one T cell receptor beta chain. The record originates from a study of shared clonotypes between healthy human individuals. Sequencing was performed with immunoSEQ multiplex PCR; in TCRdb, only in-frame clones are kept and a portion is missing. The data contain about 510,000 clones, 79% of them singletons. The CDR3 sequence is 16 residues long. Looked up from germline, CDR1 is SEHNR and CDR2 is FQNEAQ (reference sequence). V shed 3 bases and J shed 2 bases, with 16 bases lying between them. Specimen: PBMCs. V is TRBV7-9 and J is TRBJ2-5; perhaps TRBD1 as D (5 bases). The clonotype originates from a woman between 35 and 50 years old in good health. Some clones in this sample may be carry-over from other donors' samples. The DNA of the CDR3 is TGTGCCAGCAGCTTTCCGCCCGGACACCAACAAGAGACCCAGTACTTC. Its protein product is CASSFPPGHQQETQYF.